One TCR beta chain is described in this entry. The read terminates 3 residues before the CDR3 end, so the remaining end is supplied by the germline J gene. The V segment lost 4 bases and the J segment 6 bases; nucleotides outside the gene matches: 7. Germline CDR1 is SEHNR and CDR2 is FQNEAQ (reference sequence). The CDR3 consists of 15 residues. Profiling relied on immunoSEQ multiplex PCR, and the TCRdb table lists in-frame clones only, not all of them. This sample's clone table lists 35,000 to 50,000 clones. These data belong to a study of T cells in women clearing cervical HPV infection. The J gene is TRBJ1-3, the V gene TRBV7-9, with 9 bases that match TRBD1. Sequenced: blood buffy coat. The receptor was derived from a woman aged 18 to 69 with a cervical HPV16 infection that either progressed to CIN3+ or cleared (not recorded which). The CDR3 DNA, read in part, is TGTGCCAGCAGCTCCCCCGGGACAGGGATAAACACC. Protein product: CASSSPGTGINT. The entire CDR3 reads CASSSPGTGINTIYF. The whole variable domain, remainder taken from reference TRBV7-9 and TRBJ1-3, is DTGVSQNPRHKITKRGQNVTFRCDPISEHNRLYWYRQTLGQGPEFLTYFQNEAQLEKSRLLSDRFSAERPKGSFSTLEIQRTEQGDSAMYLCASSSPGTGINTIYFGEGSWLTVV.